These 24 T cell receptor beta chains originate from one sample sequenced in a study of human T cells and chemical hapten exposure. TCRdb called the RACE reads again in MiXCR, with one record for every CDR3 protein. Among more than 95,000 distinct CDR3 sequences listed, 9.5% to 13% were seen once. Time point noted: patch test 1, 2 weeks after DPC sensitization. This sample's treatment: therapeutic diphenylcyclopropenone sensitization with weekly scalp DPC. Sequences were derived from whole blood, sampled in connection with sensitization to the hapten diphenylcyclopropenone (DPC). These TCRs come from a woman aged 45-60 years with alopecia areata. Some clones in this sample may be carry-over from other donors' samples.

This clonotype was counted a few times. CDR3 loop: CASSAHDFGNYGYTF. The CDR3, as DNA: TGTGCCAGCAGCGCTCATGACTTTGGTAACTATGGCTACACCTTC. The V and J genes are TRBV9 and TRBJ1-2; D is unresolved. The CDR3 is 15 residues long. Germline CDR1 SGDLS, CDR2 YYNGEE. V lost 3 bases and J 1 base, leaving 13 bases between the germline ends.

This clonotype was detected many times. The gene calls are TRBV6-5 and TRBJ1-4; 10 nucleotides line up with TRBD1. J lost 4 bases, V lost 6 bases, and 2 bases had no gene match. The CDR3 contains 14 residues. Germline V lookup: CDR1 MNHEY, CDR2 SVGAGI. CDR3 nucleotides: TGTGCCAGCAGACGGACAGGGGGTAATGAAAAACTGTTTTTT. Translated, it gives CASRRTGGNEKLFF.

This clonotype was recorded many times. This sequence joins TRBV28 and TRBJ2-3; D is uncertain. The CDR3 spans 14 residues. Germline values: CDR1 MDHEN, CDR2 SYDVKM. V was cut by 3 bases and J by 4 bases, with 11 bases left in between. CDR3 sequence reads: CASSLVDIPDTQYF. The CDR3 DNA sequence: TGTGCCAGCAGTTTGGTTGACATACCAGATACGCAGTATTTT. Complete variable domain (other parts from reference TRBV28 and TRBJ2-3): DVKVTQSSRYLVKRTGEKVFLECVQDMDHENMFWYRQDPGLGLRLIYFSYDVKMKEKGDIPEGYSVSREKKERFSLILESASTNQTSMYLCASSLVDIPDTQYFGPGTRLTVL.

This clonotype was seen ten or more times. This chain links TRBV10-1 with TRBJ2-3, with 7 bases matching TRBD2. Germline V gene data show CDR1 as WNHNN and CDR2 as SYGVQD (reference sequence). The CDR3 sequence is 14 residues long. V lost 8 bases to trimming and J lost 0 bases; unmatched junction nucleotides: 5. CDR3 region: CASASGYSTDTQYF. The CDR3 nucleotides are TGCGCCAGCGCTAGCGGCTATAGCACAGATACGCAGTATTTT.

Ten or more counts support this clonotype. V and J are TRBV11-2 and TRBJ1-5, with 12 bases that match TRBD1. The J segment lost 6 bases and the V segment lost 5 bases, leaving 8 bases of the junction unmatched. The CDR3 sequence is 16 residues long. Germline CDR1 reads SGHAT; CDR2 reads FQNNGV. As DNA, the CDR3 is TGTGCCAGCAGCACCGGGGGACAGGGGGCGGGTCAGCCCCAGCATTTT. Translating gives CASSTGGQGAGQPQHF.

This clonotype came up many times. The chain has TRBV6-2 or TRBV6-3 and TRBJ1-3; the D gene is possibly TRBD1 (5 bases). This CDR3 has 16 amino acids. Between the trimmed V and J ends, which lost 2 bases and 2 bases, there was a span of 13 bases. CDR1 is MNHEY and CDR2 is SVGEGT in the germline V gene. CDR3 amino acids: CASSYRGRTPGNTIYF. In nucleotides, the CDR3 is TGTGCCAGCAGTTACCGGGGACGGACTCCTGGAAACACCATATATTTT.

There are many counts of this clonotype. The chain recombines TRBV11-2 with TRBJ2-5; D is perhaps TRBD1 or TRBD2 (6 bases each). V lost 5 bases and J lost 4, with 14 bases in between. The CDR3 has 14 residues. From germline, CDR1 is SGHAT and CDR2 FQNNGV. The CDR3 spells CASSAGQPIETQYF. CDR3 nucleotide sequence: TGTGCCAGCAGCGCGGGACAACCAATAGAGACCCAGTACTTC. The whole variable domain, filled in from reference TRBV11-2 and TRBJ2-5, reads EAGVAQSPRYKIIEKRQSVAFWCNPISGHATLYWYQQILGQGPKLLIQFQNNGVVDDSQLPKDRFSAERLKGVDSTLKIQPAKLEDSAVYLCASSAGQPIETQYFGPGTRLLVL.

This clonotype was detected only a few times. V gene TRBV9 combines with J gene TRBJ2-5; the D is unclear. This CDR3 is built from 14 residues. Germline CDR1 reads SGDLS; CDR2 reads YYNGEE. Trimming left V 4 bases short and J 3 bases short, with 13 bases between. The DNA for the CDR3 is TGTGCCAGCAGCCCCATCGTCGAGAAAGAGACCCAGTACTTC. Protein sequence: CASSPIVEKETQYF.

This clonotype was detected only a few times. This sequence joins TRBV6-1 and TRBJ1-1, with 7 bases aligning to TRBD1. This CDR3 contains 13 residues. V lost 9 bases and J lost 3; bases outside the gene matches: 7. The germline V gene encodes CDR1 MNHNS and CDR2 SASEGT. CDR3 in DNA: TGTGCCAGTAGATCGGGACAGCACACTGAAGCTTTCTTT. Amino acid sequence: CASRSGQHTEAFF.

This clonotype was recorded only once. This rearrangement joins TRBV9 to TRBJ2-6; 8 bases align to TRBD1. This CDR3 contains 17 residues. V trimming: 6 bases; J trimming: 2 bases; junction bases outside the gene matches: 10. Germline-derived CDR1 and CDR2 are SGDLS and YYNGEE. The CDR3 DNA reads TGTGCCAGCAACCGCGGGACAGGCTTAGCTGGGGCCAACGTCCTGACTTTC. It yields the protein CASNRGTGLAGANVLTF.

The rearrangement uses TRBV27 and TRBJ2-7; D gene uncertain. The CDR3 has 15 residues. The V and J ends lost 0 bases and 3 bases respectively, with 12 bases between them. Germline V CDR1 and CDR2: MNHEY, SMNVEV (reference sequence). CDR3 loop: CASSLSPELYYEQYF. The DNA for the CDR3 is TGTGCCAGCAGTTTATCGCCCGAGTTGTACTACGAGCAGTACTTC.

Here the CDR3 reads CASRPGTSGNDEQFF. CDR3 nucleotide sequence: TGTGCCAGCAGACCCGGGACTAGCGGTAATGATGAGCAGTTCTTC. The chain recombines TRBV6-1 with TRBJ2-1, with TRBD2 identical over 11 bases. Looked up from germline, CDR1 is MNHNS and CDR2 is SASEGT. V lost 6 bases, J lost 8 bases, and 9 bases stayed unmatched. The CDR3 has 15 amino acids.

The chain recombines TRBV28 with TRBJ2-5; D gene uncertain. V gave up 1 base and J gave up 2 bases, with 8 bases separating them. The CDR3 runs to 14 residues. The germline V gene encodes CDR1 MDHEN and CDR2 SYDVKM. The CDR3 nucleotides read TGTGCCAGCAGTTTATTCGGGCCTCAAGAGACCCAGTACTTC. It yields the protein CASSLFGPQETQYF.

This clonotype appeared many times. The chain links TRBV7-9 to TRBJ1-5; D may be TRBD1 (5 bases). The CDR3 is 16 residues long. V was shortened by 3 bases and J by 1 base, with 13 bases between the two germline ends. Germline V gene sequence: CDR1 SEHNR, CDR2 FQNEAQ (reference sequence). The CDR3 loop is CASSFGARSSNQPQHF. The CDR3 bases are TGTGCCAGCAGCTTTGGGGCCAGGTCGAGCAATCAGCCCCAGCATTTT.

This clonotype showed up many times. The chain links TRBV28 to TRBJ2-7; TRBD1 aligns across 8 bases. The length of the CDR3 is 13 residues. Trimming cost V 3 bases and J 6 bases; bases outside gene matches: 4. Germline CDR1 MDHEN, CDR2 SYDVKM. CDR3 bases: TGTGCCAGCAGTTTGACACAGGGGGGCGAGCAGTACTTC. Amino acid sequence: CASSLTQGGEQYF.

Remarks on this clonotype: A much larger clone lies one base from this, so it may be a read error. This chain joins TRBV25-1 and TRBJ2-3; D gene ambiguous. Germline CDR1 and CDR2: MGHDK and SYGVNS. CDR3 length: 12 residues. Trimming removed 4 bases at V and 2 bases at J, with 4 bases between. The CDR3 protein is CASSGNTDTQYF. The CDR3 DNA reads TGTGCCAGCAGTGGGAACACAGATACGCAGTATTTT.

The V call is TRBV7-2, the J call TRBJ2-3, with a tentative D call TRBD2 (6 bases). V lost 1 base and J 6 bases, leaving 14 bases between the germline ends. Germline V CDR1 and CDR2: SGHTA, FQGNSA. The CDR3 spans 15 residues. This chain's CDR3 is CASSLVSAGWDTQYF. The CDR3 DNA reads as TGTGCCAGCAGCTTAGTTTCCGCGGGGTGGGATACGCAGTATTTT.

This clonotype was seen only a few times. The CDR3 DNA sequence: TGTGCCAGCAGCCCACCGGGACTAGGCCTATACAATGAGCAGTTCTTC. It encodes CASSPPGLGLYNEQFF. The rearrangement uses TRBV5-4 and TRBJ2-1; 8 positions match TRBD2. Trimming took 4 bases from V and 4 from J; bases not matched to a gene: 10. Per the germline V gene, CDR1 is SGHNT and CDR2 is YYREEE (reference sequence). The CDR3 spans 16 residues.

This clonotype was seen ten or more times. The V gene is TRBV29-1, the J gene TRBJ2-4; D is perhaps TRBD1 or TRBD2 (5 bases each). Germline assignment: CDR1 SQVTM and CDR2 ANQGSEA. The ends were cut back, 5 bases at V and 1 base at J, with 15 bases in the middle. CDR3 length equals 15 residues. The CDR3 reads CSVLTAREAKNIQYF. In DNA, the CDR3 is TGCAGCGTTCTTACGGCCAGGGAGGCCAAAAACATTCAGTACTTC. Full variable domain (rest looked up from reference TRBV29-1 and TRBJ2-4): SAVISQKPSRDICQRGTSLTIQCQVDSQVTMMFWYRQQPGQSLTLIATANQGSEATYESGFVIDKFPISRPNLTFSTLTVSNMSPEDSSIYLCSVLTAREAKNIQYFGAGTRLSVL.

The V call is TRBV7-9, the J call TRBJ2-3, with D uncertain. In germline, CDR1 is SEHNR, CDR2 FQNEAQ (reference sequence). V was trimmed by 6 bases and J by 6 bases, leaving 13 bases between them. This CDR3 contains 13 residues. The CDR3 protein is CASRLRPTDTQYF. DNA of the CDR3: TGTGCCAGCAGACTCCGTCCCACGGATACGCAGTATTTT.

This clonotype was seen a few times. The rearrangement links TRBV14 to TRBJ1-6, with D unresolved. Germline assignment: CDR1 SGHDN and CDR2 FVKESK. This CDR3 contains 15 residues. V lost 2 bases, J lost 4 bases, and 9 bases lay in between. This CDR3 is CASSQTVAYNSPLHF. CDR3 nucleotides: TGTGCCAGCAGCCAAACAGTAGCTTATAATTCACCCCTCCACTTT.

This clonotype has ten or more counts. The J gene is TRBJ1-1, the V gene TRBV29-1; D not resolved. The CDR3 spans 12 residues. Germline CDR1 and CDR2: SQVTM and ANQGSEA. V dropped 6 bases and J dropped 10 bases, with 18 bases sitting between them. DNA of the CDR3: TGCAGCGTCGGCGATCGGGGTTTCGTAGCTTTCTTT. Translated: CSVGDRGFVAFF.

This clonotype turned up a few times. The DNA of the CDR3 is TGTGCCAGCAGTCCCCGGGACAGGGATAACACCGGGGAGCTGTTTTTT. Translating it yields CASSPRDRDNTGELFF. The V and J genes are TRBV7-9 and TRBJ2-2; 9 nucleotides align to TRBD1. In germline, CDR1 is SEHNR, CDR2 FQNEAQ (reference sequence). Germline trimming cut 6 bases from V and 2 bases from J; bases unmatched to any gene: 7. CDR3 length: 16 amino acids.

This rearrangement joins TRBV13 to TRBJ2-5, with 7 nucleotides matching TRBD2. This CDR3 is built from 15 residues. V lost 6 bases, J lost 6 bases, and 13 bases stayed unmatched. Germline assignment: CDR1 PRHDT and CDR2 FYEKMQ (reference sequence). The CDR3 region has the DNA TGTGCCAGCAGTTTTGTCGGCGGGAGCGGGAAGACCCAGTACTTC. Protein sequence: CASSFVGGSGKTQYF.